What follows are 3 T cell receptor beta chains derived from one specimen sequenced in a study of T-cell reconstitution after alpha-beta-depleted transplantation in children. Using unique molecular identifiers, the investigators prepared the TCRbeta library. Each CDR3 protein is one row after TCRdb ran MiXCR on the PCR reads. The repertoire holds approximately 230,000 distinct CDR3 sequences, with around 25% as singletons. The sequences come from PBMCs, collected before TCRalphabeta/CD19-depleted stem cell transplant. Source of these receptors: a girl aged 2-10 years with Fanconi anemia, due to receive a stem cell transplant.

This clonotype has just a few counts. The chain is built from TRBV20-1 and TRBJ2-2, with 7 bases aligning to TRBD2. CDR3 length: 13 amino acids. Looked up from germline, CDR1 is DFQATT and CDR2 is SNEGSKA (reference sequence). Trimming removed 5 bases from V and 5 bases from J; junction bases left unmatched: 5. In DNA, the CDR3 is TGCAGTGCTCCCCGGGGGGTTACCGGGGAGCTGTTTTTT. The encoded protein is CSAPRGVTGELFF.

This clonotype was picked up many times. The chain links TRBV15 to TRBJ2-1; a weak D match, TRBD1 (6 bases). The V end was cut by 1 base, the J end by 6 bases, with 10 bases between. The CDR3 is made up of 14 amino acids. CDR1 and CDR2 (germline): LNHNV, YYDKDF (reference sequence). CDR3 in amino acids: CATSRVLGGNEQFF. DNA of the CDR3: TGTGCCACCAGCAGAGTATTAGGGGGCAATGAGCAGTTCTTC.

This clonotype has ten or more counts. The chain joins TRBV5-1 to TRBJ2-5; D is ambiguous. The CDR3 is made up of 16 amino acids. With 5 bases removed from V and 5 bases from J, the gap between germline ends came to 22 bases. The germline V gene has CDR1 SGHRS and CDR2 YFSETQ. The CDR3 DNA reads TGCGCCAGCAGGACGAGAGGCGGTCAAATGGGGGAGACCCAGTACTTC. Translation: CASRTRGGQMGETQYF.